This record looks at one T cell receptor beta chain sequence and its context. This CDR3 has 20 amino acids. Germline lookup yields CDR1 SGHRS and CDR2 YFSETQ. V lost 4 bases and J lost 2; bases outside the gene matches: 16. The data derive from a study of cytomegalovirus exposure and HLA in healthy donors. Researchers ran the PCR with 60 Vbeta and 13 Jbeta primers. Data came from immunoSEQ multiplex PCR; TCRdb stores just in-frame clones and leaves some out. Of around 160,000 clones in the sample, approximately 71% are singletons; the top ten hold about 8%. The rearrangement uses TRBV5-1 and TRBJ2-7; the match to TRBD2 covers 15 bases. Material: PBMCs. This clonotype originated in a woman aged 40 to 49 in good health and CMV-seropositive. In nucleotides, the CDR3 is TGCGCCAGCAGCCGCGTAGGAGGACTAGCGGGAGGGCAGATGACCTACGAGCAGTACTTC. This translates into CASSRVGGLAGGQMTYEQYF.